The 9 T cell receptor beta chains below all came from one sample that was sequenced in a study of CD8 T cells in Susac syndrome. Random hexamers were used to reverse transcribe the RNA input (0.5 to 1 ug). MiXCR, run by TCRdb on the immunoSEQ multiplex PCR reads, gives a single entry per CDR3 protein. Here the sample spans roughly 160,000 distinct CDR3 sequences, roughly 95% being singletons. Source material: CD4+ T cells from PBMCs. These receptors were collected from a human donor with Susac syndrome.

V usage is TRBV12-3 or TRBV12-4 and J usage is TRBJ1-3, with 7 bases lining up with TRBD1. V dropped 5 bases and J dropped 9; count of bases not matched to a gene: 10. The CDR3 extends over 14 amino acids. CDR3 protein: CASSKRQGRATIYF. CDR3 nucleotide sequence: TGTGCCAGCAGTAAACGACAGGGTAGGGCCACCATATATTTT.

This clonotype was seen more than once but under ten times. The V call is TRBV5-4, the J call TRBJ2-5; no reliable D call. Germline CDR1 reads SGHNT; CDR2 reads YYREEE (reference sequence). This CDR3 is 12 amino acids long. The ends were cut back, 0 bases at V and 2 bases at J, with 2 bases in the middle. CDR3 in DNA: TGTGCCAGCAGCTTGGGACAAGAGACCCAGTACTTC. This encodes CASSLGQETQYF. Together with reference TRBV5-4 and TRBJ2-5, the CDR3 gives the full variable domain: ETGVTQSPTHLIKTRGQQVTLRCSSQSGHNTVSWYQQALGQGPQFIFQYYREEENGRGNFPPRFSGLQFPNYSSELNVNALELDDSALYLCASSLGQETQYFGPGTRLLVL.

J is TRBJ1-4 and V is TRBV3-1, with unresolved D. From germline, CDR1 is LGHDT and CDR2 YNNKEL (reference sequence). The CDR3 spans 15 residues. V was shortened by 1 base and J by 2 bases, with 8 bases between the two germline ends. The CDR3 reads CASSQVWRTNEKLFF. The CDR3 DNA is TGTGCCAGCAGCCAAGTCTGGCGTACTAATGAAAAACTGTTTTTT.

In DNA form, the CDR3 reads TGTGCCTGGAGTGCCGGGTGGGACAGGGACTACGAGCAGTACTTC. Translation gives CAWSAGWDRDYEQYF. V and J are TRBV30 and TRBJ2-7; 9 bases align to TRBD1. The CDR3 length is 15 residues. The V gene's germline CDR1 is GTSNPN and CDR2 SVGIG (reference sequence). After removal of 1 base from V and 3 bases from J, the junction contained 7 bases not matched to a gene.

The chain combines TRBV30 with TRBJ2-7; a possible D gene is TRBD1 (6 bases). This CDR3 contains 12 residues. The V gene's germline CDR1 is GTSNPN and CDR2 SVGIG (reference sequence). Trimming stripped 5 bases from V and 2 bases from J, with 10 bases between. CDR3 coding DNA: TGTGCCTGGGACCGGACAGCCTACGAGCAGTACTTC. Translation: CAWDRTAYEQYF.

The V and J genes are TRBV18 and TRBJ1-1; a possible D gene is TRBD1 (5 bases). This CDR3 contains 15 residues. In germline, CDR1 is KGHSH, CDR2 LQKENI. V gave up 4 bases and J gave up 0 bases, with 12 bases separating them. In DNA, the CDR3 is TGTGCCAGCTCACTACAGGCGGGTATGAACACTGAAGCTTTCTTT. It translates to CASSLQAGMNTEAFF.

The DNA of the CDR3 is TGTGCCAGCAGCTTACACAGGACCTCCCAGGGAGCCACAGATACGCAGTATTTT. Translating gives CASSLHRTSQGATDTQYF. The gene calls are TRBV7-2 and TRBJ2-3; D is perhaps TRBD1 or TRBD2 (5 bases each). V was shortened by 2 bases and J by 2 bases, with 20 bases between the two germline ends. The germline V gene has CDR1 SGHTA and CDR2 FQGNSA. The CDR3 spans 18 residues. The whole variable domain, filled in from reference TRBV7-2 and TRBJ2-3, reads GAGVSQSPSNKVTEKGKDVELRCDPISGHTALYWYRQSLGQGLEFLIYFQGNSAPDKSGLPSDRFSAERTGGSVSTLTIQRTQQEDSAVYLCASSLHRTSQGATDTQYFGPGTRLTVL.

This chain connects TRBV29-1 to TRBJ2-7; tentatively, D is TRBD2 (6 bases). This CDR3 is built from 13 residues. The ends were cut back, 6 bases at V and 6 bases at J, with 18 bases in the middle. CDR1 is SQVTM and CDR2 is ANQGSEA in the germline V gene. CDR3 sequence reads: CSVPGPRRGEQYF. CDR3 nucleotides: TGCAGCGTACCGGGACCCCGGAGGGGCGAGCAGTACTTC.

Written as DNA, the CDR3 is TGTGCCTGGAGTGTACGAGCAGGGGATGAAAAACTGTTTTTT. This translates into CAWSVRAGDEKLFF. The chain has TRBV30 and TRBJ1-4, with D perhaps matching TRBD1 (6 bases). V was pared by 0 bases and J by 6 bases, with 11 bases between. CDR1 GTSNPN and CDR2 SVGIG come from the germline V gene (reference sequence). The CDR3 loop spans 14 amino acids.